Included here is one T cell receptor (beta chain) sequence, with context. Profiled with immunoSEQ multiplex PCR; TCRdb holds only in-frame clones, not every one. The data hold approximately 660,000 clones, with 70% to 90% observed a single time. This sample was included in a study of shared T cell receptors in the human thymus. With 7 bases clipped from V and 4 bases from J, the junction kept 11 bases outside the gene matches. Looked up from germline, CDR1 is LNHDA and CDR2 is SQIVND (reference sequence). The CDR3 is 15 residues long. A further study also used this sample, focusing on human thymus T cells. That study reports: Corrective cardiac surgery supplied the resected thymus tissue. Thymic as well as blood repertoires seemed to favor certain V and J genes unevenly.

The receptor was derived from a boy in the first two years of life with a congenital heart defect. Specimen: thymocytes. The chain recombines TRBV19 with TRBJ1-2; 8 nucleotides align to TRBD1. The DNA of the CDR3 is TGTGCCAGTATCCCGACAGGGGAGTATATCTATGGCTACACCTTC. The encoded protein is CASIPTGEYIYGYTF.